The present entry profiles one T cell receptor beta chain with its context. Its target is not known. The data derive from a study of PD-1 blockade in classical Hodgkin lymphoma. Background on the study: Treatment was intravenous nivolumab, 3 mg/kg every 2 weeks, until progression. Overall study results and limits: At C4D1, TCR diversity had climbed significantly for CD4+ cells, though not for CD8+ cells.

This sample's time point: cycle 4 day 1 (C4D1), after six to seven weeks of nivolumab. In every patient, relapse followed autologous stem cell transplantation, while exposure to brentuximab vedotin differed. Trimming removed 7 bases at V and 8 bases at J, with 17 bases between. This CDR3 is 13 amino acids long. From germline, CDR1 is SNHLY and CDR2 FYNNEI. Profiled with immunoSEQ multiplex PCR; TCRdb holds only in-frame clones, not every one. The table includes around 93,000 clones, around 78% detected once. The specimen was peripheral blood mononuclear cells (PBMCs), collected before the fourth cycle of nivolumab. The TCR originated in a human donor with classical Hodgkin lymphoma. This sequence joins TRBV2 and TRBJ1-2; maybe TRBD1 (6 bases). The CDR3 DNA reads TGTGCCAGCAAGTGGGGGGGCGTGGAAGGCTACACCTTC. Translating gives CASKWGGVEGYTF.